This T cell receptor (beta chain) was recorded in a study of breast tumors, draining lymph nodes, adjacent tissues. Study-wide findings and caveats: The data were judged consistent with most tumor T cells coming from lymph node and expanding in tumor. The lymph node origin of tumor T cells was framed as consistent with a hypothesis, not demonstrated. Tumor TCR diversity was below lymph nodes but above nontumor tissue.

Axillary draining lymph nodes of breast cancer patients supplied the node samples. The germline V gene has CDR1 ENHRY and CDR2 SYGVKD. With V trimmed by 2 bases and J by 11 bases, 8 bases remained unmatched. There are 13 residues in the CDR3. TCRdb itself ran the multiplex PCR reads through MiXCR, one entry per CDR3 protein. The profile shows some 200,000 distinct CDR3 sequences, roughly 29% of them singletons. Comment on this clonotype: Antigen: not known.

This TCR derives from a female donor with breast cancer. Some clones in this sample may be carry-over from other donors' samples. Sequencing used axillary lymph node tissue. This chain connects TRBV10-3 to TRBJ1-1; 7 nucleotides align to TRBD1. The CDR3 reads CAISEADREVAFF. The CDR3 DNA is TGTGCCATCAGTGAGGCCGACAGGGAGGTGGCTTTCTTT.